This T cell receptor beta chain emerged from a study of control samples from healthy donors and cancer patients. Generated by immunoSEQ multiplex PCR, the TCRdb table keeps only in-frame clones and is missing some. The table shows over 40,000 clones, with roughly 90% occurring only once. Trimming took 5 bases from V and 5 from J, leaving 14 bases between them. Germline V CDR1 and CDR2: MNHEY, SMNVEV (reference sequence). The CDR3 totals 14 residues. The specimen was PBMCs. V is TRBV27 and J is TRBJ2-3; D not resolved. This TCR came from a man aged 50-60 years with head and neck cancer. This chain's CDR3 is CASSLRTPRDTQYF. CDR3 nucleotide sequence: TGTGCCAGCAGTCTACGGACCCCGCGAGATACGCAGTATTTT.